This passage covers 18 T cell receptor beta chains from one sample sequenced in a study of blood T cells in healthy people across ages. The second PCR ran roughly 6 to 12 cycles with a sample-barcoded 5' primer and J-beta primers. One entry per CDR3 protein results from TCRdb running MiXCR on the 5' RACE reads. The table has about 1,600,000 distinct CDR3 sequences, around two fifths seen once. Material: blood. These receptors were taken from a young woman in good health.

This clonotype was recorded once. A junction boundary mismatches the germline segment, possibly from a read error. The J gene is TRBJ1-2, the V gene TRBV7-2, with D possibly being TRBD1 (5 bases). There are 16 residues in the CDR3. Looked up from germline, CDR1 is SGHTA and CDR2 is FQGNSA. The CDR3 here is CAGSLESGRSNYGYTF. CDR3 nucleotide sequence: TGTGCCGGCAGCTTAGAATCAGGGAGAAGCAACTATGGCTACACCTTC.

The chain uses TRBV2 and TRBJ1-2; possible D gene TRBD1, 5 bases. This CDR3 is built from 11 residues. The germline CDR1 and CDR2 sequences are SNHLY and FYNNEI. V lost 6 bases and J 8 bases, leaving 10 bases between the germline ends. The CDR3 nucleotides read TGTGCCAGCAGACCGACAGACGGCTACACCTTC. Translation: CASRPTDGYTF.

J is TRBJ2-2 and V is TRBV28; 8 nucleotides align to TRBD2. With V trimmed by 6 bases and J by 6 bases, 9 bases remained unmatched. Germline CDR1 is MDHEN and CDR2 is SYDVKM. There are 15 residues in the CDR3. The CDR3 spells CASRSHGRGAGELFF. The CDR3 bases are TGTGCCAGCAGGAGCCATGGGCGGGGGGCCGGGGAGCTGTTTTTT.

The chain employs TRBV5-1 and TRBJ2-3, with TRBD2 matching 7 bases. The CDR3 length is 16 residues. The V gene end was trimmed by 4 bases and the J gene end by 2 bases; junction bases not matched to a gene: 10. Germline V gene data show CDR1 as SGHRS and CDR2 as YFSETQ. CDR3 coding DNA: TGCGCCAGCAGCCCGTTGGGCGGGGGAACCACAGATACGCAGTATTTT. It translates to CASSPLGGGTTDTQYF.

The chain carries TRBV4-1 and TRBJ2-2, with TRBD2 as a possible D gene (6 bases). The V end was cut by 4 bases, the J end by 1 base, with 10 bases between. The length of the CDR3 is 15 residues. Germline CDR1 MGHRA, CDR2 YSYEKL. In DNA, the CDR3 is TGCGCCAGCAGCCCTGGGACTCAGAACACCGGGGAGCTGTTTTTT. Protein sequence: CASSPGTQNTGELFF.

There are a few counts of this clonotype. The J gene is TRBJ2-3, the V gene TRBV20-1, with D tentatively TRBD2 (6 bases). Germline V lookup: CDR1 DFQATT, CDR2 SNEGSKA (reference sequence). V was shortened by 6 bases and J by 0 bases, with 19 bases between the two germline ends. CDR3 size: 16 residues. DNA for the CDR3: TGCAGTGCCGGGAGCCGGGACTTCTCTAGCACAGATACGCAGTATTTT. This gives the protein CSAGSRDFSSTDTQYF.

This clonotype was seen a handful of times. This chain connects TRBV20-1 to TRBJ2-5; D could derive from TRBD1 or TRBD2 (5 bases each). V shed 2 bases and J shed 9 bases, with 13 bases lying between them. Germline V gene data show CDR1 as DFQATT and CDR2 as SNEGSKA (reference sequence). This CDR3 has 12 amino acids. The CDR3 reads CSARQPMGAQYF. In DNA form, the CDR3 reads TGCAGTGCTAGACAACCGATGGGGGCCCAGTACTTC.

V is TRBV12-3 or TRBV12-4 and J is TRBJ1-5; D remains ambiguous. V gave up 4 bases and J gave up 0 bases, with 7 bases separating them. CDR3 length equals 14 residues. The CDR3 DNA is TGTGCCAGCAGTTGGGCACTTAGCAATCAGCCCCAGCATTTT. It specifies CASSWALSNQPQHF.

CDR3 in DNA: TGTGCCAGCAGTTACCCCGTCCCGGGACTAGCCCGGGACCACAATGAGCAGTTCTTC. Translated, it gives CASSYPVPGLARDHNEQFF. The chain couples TRBV6-5 to TRBJ2-1, with 9 nucleotides matching TRBD2. The ends lost 2 bases at V and 5 bases at J; junction bases unmatched: 16. The CDR3 is 19 residues long. The germline V gene encodes CDR1 MNHEY and CDR2 SVGAGI.

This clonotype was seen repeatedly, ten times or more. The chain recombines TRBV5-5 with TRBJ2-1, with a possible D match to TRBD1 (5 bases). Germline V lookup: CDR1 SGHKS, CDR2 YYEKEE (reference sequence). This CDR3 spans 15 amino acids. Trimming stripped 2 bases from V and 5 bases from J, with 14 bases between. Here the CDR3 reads CASSFIGALNNEQFF. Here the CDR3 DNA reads TGTGCCAGCAGCTTTATAGGGGCACTAAACAATGAGCAGTTCTTC.

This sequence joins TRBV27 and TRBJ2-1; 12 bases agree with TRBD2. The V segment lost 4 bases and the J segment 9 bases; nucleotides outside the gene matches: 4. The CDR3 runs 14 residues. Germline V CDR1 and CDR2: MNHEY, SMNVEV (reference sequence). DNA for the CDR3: TGTGCCAGCAGTTCTAGCGGGGGGGCCGGTGAGCAGTTCTTC. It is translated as CASSSSGGAGEQFF.

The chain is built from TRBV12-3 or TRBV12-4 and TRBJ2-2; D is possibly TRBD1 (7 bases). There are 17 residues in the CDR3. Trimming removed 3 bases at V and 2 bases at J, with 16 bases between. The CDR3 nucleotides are TGTGCCAGCAGTTTCGGAGGGGGCCTACTAAACACCGGGGAGCTGTTTTTT. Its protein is CASSFGGGLLNTGELFF.

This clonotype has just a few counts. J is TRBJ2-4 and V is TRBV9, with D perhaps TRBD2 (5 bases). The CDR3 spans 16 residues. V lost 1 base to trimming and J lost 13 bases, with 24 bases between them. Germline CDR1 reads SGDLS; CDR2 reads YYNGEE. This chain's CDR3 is CASSVNRGALYNEQYF. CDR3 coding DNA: TGTGCCAGCAGCGTAAATCGGGGAGCTTTATACAATGAGCAGTACTTC.

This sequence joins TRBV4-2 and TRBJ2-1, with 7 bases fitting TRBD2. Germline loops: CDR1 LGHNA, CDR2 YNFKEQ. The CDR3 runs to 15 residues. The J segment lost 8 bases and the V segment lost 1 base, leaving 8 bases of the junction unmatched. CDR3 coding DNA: TGTGCCAGCAGCCAAGCGACTAGCTGGGAACATGAGCAGTTCTTC. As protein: CASSQATSWEHEQFF.

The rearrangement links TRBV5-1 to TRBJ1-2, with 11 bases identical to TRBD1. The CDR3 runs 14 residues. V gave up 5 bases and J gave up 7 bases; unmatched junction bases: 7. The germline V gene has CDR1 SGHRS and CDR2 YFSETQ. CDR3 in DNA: TGCGCCAGCAGACCGGACAGGGGGCGAGGTGGCTACACCTTC. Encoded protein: CASRPDRGRGGYTF.

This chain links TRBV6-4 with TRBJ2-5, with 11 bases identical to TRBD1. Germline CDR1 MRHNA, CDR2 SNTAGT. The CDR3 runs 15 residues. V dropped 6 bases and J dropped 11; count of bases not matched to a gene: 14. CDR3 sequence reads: CASSRTGGMSGEQYF. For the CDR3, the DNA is TGTGCCAGCAGCAGGACAGGGGGCATGAGCGGTGAGCAGTACTTC.

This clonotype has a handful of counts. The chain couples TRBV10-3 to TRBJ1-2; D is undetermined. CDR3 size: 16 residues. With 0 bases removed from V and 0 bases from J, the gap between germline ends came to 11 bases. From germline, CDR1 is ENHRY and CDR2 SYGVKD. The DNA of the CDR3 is TGTGCCATCAGTGAGTCGATTGTATCAGCTAACTATGGCTACACCTTC. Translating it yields CAISESIVSANYGYTF.

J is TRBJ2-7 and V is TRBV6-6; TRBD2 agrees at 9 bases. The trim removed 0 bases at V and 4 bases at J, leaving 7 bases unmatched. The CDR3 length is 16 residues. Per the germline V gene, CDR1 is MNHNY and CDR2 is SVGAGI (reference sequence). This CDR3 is CASSYSETSGMYEQYF. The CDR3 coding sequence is TGTGCCAGCAGTTACTCTGAGACTAGCGGTATGTACGAGCAGTACTTC.